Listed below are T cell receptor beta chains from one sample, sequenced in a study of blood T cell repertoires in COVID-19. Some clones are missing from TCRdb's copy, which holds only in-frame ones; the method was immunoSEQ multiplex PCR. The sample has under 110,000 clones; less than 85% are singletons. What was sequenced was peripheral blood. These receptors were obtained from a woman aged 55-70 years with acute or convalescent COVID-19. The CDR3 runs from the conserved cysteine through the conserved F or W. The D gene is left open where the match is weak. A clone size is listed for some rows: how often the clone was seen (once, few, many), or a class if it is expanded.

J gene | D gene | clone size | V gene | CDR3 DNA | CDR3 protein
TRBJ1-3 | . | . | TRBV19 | TGTGCCAGTAGTATGCAAGCAGGCATTGAAACTGGAAACACCATATATTTT | CASSMQAGIETGNTIYF
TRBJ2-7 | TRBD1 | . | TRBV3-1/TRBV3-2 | TGTGCCAGCAGCCACCGGGACAGTAACCCGTACTTC | CASSHRDSNPYF
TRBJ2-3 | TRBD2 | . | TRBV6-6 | TGTGCCAGCAGTCACCAGGGGGGAGGGACTAGCGGGAGGCCCGATACGCAGTATTTT | CASSHQGGGTSGRPDTQYF
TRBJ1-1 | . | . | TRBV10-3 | TGTGCCATCAGTGACCAGGCTAACACTGAAGCTTTCTTT | CAISDQANTEAFF
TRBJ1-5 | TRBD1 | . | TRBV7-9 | TGTGCCAGCTCTGGTGGCAGGGGGATGCAGCCCCAGCATTTT | CASSGGRGMQPQHF
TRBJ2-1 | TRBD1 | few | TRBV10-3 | TGTGCCATCAGCCCGGGACAGCCCGGAGAGCAGTTCTTC | CAISPGQPGEQFF
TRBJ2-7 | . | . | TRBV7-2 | TGTGCCAGCAGCTTGAGGGGACTCGAATACGAGCAGTACTTC | CASSLRGLEYEQYF
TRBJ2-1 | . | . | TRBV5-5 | TGTGCCAGCAGCTGGCAGGTTAATGAGCAGTTCTTC | CASSWQVNEQFF
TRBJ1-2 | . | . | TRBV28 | TGTTTGGTTTGCGCTGGGGCGTTTTGTTTAGGCTACACCTTC | CLVCAGAFCLGYTF
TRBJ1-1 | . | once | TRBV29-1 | TGCAGCGTTGTTCCAAGGGGCGAAGCTTTCTTT | CSVVPRGEAFF
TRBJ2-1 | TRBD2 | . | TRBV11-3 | TGTGCCAGCAGCCCCGGGGAGGGTATGAATGAGCAGTTCTTC | CASSPGEGMNEQFF
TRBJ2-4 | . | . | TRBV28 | TGTGCCAGCAGTTTGGAACAGCCTTTAGCCAAAAACATTCAGTACTTC | CASSLEQPLAKNIQYF
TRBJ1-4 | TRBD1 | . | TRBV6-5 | TGTGCCAGCGGGACGACAGGGGGGAATGAAAAACTGTTTTTT | CASGTTGGNEKLFF
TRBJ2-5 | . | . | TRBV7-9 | TGTGCCAGCAGCTTAGATAGTAATTTTGGGACCCAGTACTTC | CASSLDSNFGTQYF
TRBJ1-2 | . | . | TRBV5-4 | TGTGCCAGCAGCCTGACAGCTAACTATGGCTACACCTTC | CASSLTANYGYTF
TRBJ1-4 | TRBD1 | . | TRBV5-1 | TGCGCCAGCAGCCCCGACCCGGGACAGGGAGGTGAAAAACTGTTTTTT | CASSPDPGQGGEKLFF
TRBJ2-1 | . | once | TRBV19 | TGTGCCAGTAGTATAAGCGGTTTTAACGATGAGCAGTTCTTC | CASSISGFNDEQFF
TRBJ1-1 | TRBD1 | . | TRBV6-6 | TGTGCCAGCAGCTACGACAGGGGGCGAGAAGCTTTCTTT | CASSYDRGREAFF
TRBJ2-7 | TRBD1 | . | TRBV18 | TGTGCCAGCTCTCGACAGGGGTACGAGCAGTACTTC | CASSRQGYEQYF
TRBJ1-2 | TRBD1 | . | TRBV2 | TGTGCCAGCAGCTTGCAGGGGGAGTATGGCTACACCTTC | CASSLQGEYGYTF
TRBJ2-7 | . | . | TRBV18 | TGTGCCAGCTCACCCACAGGTTTTGATTCCTACGAGCAGTACTTC | CASSPTGFDSYEQYF
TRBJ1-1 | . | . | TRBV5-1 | TGCGCCAGCAGCGACGGACAGATAGCGAACACTGAAGCTTTCTTT | CASSDGQIANTEAFF
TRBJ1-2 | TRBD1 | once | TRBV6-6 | TGTGCCAGCAGTCTAGGACAGGCTGGAGGCTACACCTTC | CASSLGQAGGYTF
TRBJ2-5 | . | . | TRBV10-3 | TGTGCCATCAGTGTACCAGGGGAGACCCAGTACTTC | CAISVPGETQYF
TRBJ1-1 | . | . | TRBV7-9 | TGTGCCAGCAGCCCCCCGACAGGTTTATTGAACACTGAAGCTTTCTTT | CASSPPTGLLNTEAFF
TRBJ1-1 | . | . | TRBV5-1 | TGCGCCAGCAGCTCCTACCTGCGGGATGAAGCTTTCTTT | CASSSYLRDEAFF
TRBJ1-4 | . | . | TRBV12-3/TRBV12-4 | TGTGCCAGCAGTTTTTCGGGGGATGAAAAACTGTTTTTT | CASSFSGDEKLFF
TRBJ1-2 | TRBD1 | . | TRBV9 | TGTGCCAGCAGCGTAGGGCCCTCAAGGACAGGTGGCTACACCTTC | CASSVGPSRTGGYTF
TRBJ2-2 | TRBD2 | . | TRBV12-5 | TGTGCTAGTGGTCTAAACGGGAGGGCGGGCACCGGGGAGCTGTTTTTT | CASGLNGRAGTGELFF
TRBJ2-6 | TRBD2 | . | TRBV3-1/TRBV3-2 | TGTGCCAGCAGTACAACTAGCGGGGGTCCGGGTGGGGCCAACGTCCTGACTTTC | CASSTTSGGPGGANVLTF
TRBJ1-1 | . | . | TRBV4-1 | TGCGCCAGCAGCCAAGTAAACAACAACGAAGCTTTCTTT | CASSQVNNNEAFF
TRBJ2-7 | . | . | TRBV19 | TGTGCCAGTAGTATGCGTCGGGGAGGGACACCCTACGAGCAGTACTTC | CASSMRRGGTPYEQYF
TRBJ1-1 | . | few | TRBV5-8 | TGTGCCAGCAGCCGGTGGGCAGTGAACACTGAAGCTTTCTTT | CASSRWAVNTEAFF
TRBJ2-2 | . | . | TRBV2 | TGTGCCAGCAGATTCGAGGGAACATCCGGGGAGCTGTTTTTT | CASRFEGTSGELFF
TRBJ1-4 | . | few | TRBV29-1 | TGCAGCGTTGAAGGTGGAACAGGCGGAGAAAAACTGTTTTTT | CSVEGGTGGEKLFF
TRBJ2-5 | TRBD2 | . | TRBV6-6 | TGTGCCAGCAGTCCTACTAGCGGGGGGGGACAAGAGACCCAGTACTTC | CASSPTSGGGQETQYF
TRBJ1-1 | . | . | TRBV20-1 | TGCAGTGCTTTTGGGCTTTCTGGCGCTTTCTTT | CSAFGLSGAFF
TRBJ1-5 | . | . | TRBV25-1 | TGTGCCAGCAGTGAAGGTGGGTCAGAGGCCCCCAATCAGCCCCAGCATTTT | CASSEGGSEAPNQPQHF
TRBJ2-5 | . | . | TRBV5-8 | TGTGCCAGCAGCTTGGATTTCTCGGGGACACTACAAGAGACCCAGTACTTC | CASSLDFSGTLQETQYF
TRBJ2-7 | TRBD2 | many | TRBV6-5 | TGTGCCAGCACGCGACTAGCGGGAGGGCCTGGCGAGCAGTACTTC | CASTRLAGGPGEQYF